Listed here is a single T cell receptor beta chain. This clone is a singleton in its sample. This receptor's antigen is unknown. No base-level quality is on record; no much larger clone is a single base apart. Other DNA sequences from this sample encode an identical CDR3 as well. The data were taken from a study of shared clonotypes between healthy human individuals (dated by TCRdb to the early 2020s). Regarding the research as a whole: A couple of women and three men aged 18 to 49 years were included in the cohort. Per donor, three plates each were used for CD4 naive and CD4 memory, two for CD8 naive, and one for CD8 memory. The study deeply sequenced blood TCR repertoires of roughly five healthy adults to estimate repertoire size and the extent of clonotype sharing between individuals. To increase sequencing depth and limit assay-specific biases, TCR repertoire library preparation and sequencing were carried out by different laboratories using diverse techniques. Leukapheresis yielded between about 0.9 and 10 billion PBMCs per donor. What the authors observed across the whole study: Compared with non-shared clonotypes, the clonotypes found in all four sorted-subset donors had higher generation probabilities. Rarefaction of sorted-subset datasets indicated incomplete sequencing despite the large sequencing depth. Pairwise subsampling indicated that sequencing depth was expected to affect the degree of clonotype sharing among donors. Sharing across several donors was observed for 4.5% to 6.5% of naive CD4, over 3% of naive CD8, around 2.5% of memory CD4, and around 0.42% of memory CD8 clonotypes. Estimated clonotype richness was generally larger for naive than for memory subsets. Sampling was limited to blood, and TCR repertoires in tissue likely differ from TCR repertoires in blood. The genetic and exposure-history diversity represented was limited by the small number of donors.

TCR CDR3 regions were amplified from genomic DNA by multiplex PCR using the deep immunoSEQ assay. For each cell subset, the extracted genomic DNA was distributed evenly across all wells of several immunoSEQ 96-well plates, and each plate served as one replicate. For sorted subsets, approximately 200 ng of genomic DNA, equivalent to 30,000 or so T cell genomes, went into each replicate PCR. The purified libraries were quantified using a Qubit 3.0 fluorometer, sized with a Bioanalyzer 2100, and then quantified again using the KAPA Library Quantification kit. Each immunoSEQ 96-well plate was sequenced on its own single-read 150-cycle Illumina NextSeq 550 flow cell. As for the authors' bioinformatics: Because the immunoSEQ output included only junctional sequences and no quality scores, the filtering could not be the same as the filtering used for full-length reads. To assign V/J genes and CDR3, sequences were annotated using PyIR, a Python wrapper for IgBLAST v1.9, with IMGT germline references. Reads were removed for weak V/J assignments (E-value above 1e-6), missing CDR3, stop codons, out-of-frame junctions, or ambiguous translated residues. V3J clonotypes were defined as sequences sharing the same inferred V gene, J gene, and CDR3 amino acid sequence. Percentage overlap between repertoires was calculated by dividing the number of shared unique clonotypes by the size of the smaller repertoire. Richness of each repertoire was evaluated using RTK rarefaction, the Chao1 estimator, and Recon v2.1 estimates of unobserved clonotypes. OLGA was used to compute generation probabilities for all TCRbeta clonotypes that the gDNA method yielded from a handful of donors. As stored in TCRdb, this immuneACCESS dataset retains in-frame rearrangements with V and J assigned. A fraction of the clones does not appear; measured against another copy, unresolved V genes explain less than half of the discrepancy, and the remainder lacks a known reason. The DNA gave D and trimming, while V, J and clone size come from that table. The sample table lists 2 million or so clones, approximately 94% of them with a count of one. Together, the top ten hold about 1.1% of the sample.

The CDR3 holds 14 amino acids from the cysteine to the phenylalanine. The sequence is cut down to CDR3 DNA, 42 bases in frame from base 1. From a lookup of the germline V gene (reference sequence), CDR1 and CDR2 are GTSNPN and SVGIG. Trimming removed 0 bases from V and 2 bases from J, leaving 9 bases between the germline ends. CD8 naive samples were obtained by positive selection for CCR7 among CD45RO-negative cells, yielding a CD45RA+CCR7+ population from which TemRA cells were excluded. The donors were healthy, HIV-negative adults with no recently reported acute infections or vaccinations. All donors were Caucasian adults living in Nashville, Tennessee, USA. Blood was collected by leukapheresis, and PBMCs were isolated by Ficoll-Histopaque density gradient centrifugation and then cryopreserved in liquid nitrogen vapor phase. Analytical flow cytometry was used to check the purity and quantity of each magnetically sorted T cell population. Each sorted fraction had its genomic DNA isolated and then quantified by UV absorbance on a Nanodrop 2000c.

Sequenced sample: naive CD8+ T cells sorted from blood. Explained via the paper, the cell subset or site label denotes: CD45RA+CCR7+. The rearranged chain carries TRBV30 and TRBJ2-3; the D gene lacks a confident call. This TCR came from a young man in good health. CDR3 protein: CAWSVLGSTDTQYF. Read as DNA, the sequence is TGTGCCTGGAGTGTTCTGGGATCCACAGATACGCAGTATTTT.